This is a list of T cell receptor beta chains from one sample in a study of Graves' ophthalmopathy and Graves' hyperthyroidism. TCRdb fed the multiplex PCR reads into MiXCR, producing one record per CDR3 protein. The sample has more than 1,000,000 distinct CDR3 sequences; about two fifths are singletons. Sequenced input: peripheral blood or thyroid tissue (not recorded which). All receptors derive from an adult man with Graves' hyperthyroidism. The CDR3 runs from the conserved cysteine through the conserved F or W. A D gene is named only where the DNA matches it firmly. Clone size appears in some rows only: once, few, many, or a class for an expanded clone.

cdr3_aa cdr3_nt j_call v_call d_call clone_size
CSGVDRSNTEAFF TGCAGCGGGGTGGACAGGTCGAACACTGAAGCTTTCTTT TRBJ1-1 TRBV29-1 TRBD1 few
CASSTGGDTGELFF TGTGCCAGCAGTACAGGGGGTGACACCGGGGAGCTGTTTTTT TRBJ2-2 TRBV2 TRBD1 many
CASSLAAAGSHEQYF TGTGCCAGCAGCTTGGCGGCAGCGGGTTCCCACGAGCAGTACTTC TRBJ2-7 TRBV6-2/TRBV6-3 NA many
CASSMNRGRIGNQPQHF TGTGCCAGTAGTATGAACAGGGGGCGTATCGGCAATCAGCCCCAGCATTTT TRBJ1-5 TRBV19 TRBD1 NA
CASSWTGISQETQYF TGTGCCAGCAGCTGGACTGGGATTTCACAAGAGACCCAGTACTTC TRBJ2-5 TRBV7-9 NA once
CASRTHRTEDKYEQYF TGTGCCAGCAGGACCCATCGGACAGAGGACAAGTACGAGCAGTACTTC TRBJ2-7 TRBV10-3 NA NA
CASSPLYREENGYTF TGTGCCAGCAGTCCACTCTACAGGGAGGAGAATGGCTACACCTTC TRBJ1-2 TRBV2 NA NA
CSAGKGIEGTQYF TGCAGCGCAGGAAAGGGAATTGAGGGGACCCAGTACTTC TRBJ2-5 TRBV29-1 NA NA
CASSAGQAVYEQYF TGTGCCAGCAGCGCCGGACAGGCAGTATACGAGCAGTACTTC TRBJ2-7 TRBV9 TRBD1 many
CSAPTGNGYTF TGCAGTGCTCCCACAGGGAATGGCTACACCTTC TRBJ1-2 TRBV20-1 NA NA
CASSLATGTDTQYF TGTGCCAGCAGCTTAGCTACAGGCACAGATACGCAGTATTTT TRBJ2-3 TRBV7-9 NA NA
CSARTGTGGIGAGTEAFF TGCAGTGCTAGAACAGGGACAGGGGGCATCGGAGCGGGCACTGAAGCTTTCTTT TRBJ1-1 TRBV20-1 TRBD1 many
CASSLGPGPGSEKLFF TGTGCCAGCAGCCTCGGACCGGGACCGGGGAGTGAAAAACTGTTTTTT TRBJ1-4 TRBV12-3/TRBV12-4 NA NA
CASSLGDFGDFF TGTGCCAGCAGCTTGGGCGATTTTGGGGATTTCTTT TRBJ1-1 TRBV5-8 NA NA
CAITRGLTGDGTTIYF TGTGCCATCACTCGGGGGTTGACAGGGGATGGGACCACCATATATTTT TRBJ1-3 TRBV10-3 TRBD1 NA
CASNVAAVGVRETQYF TGTGCCAGCAATGTTGCTGCCGTGGGGGTGAGAGAGACCCAGTACTTC TRBJ2-5 TRBV12-3/TRBV12-4 NA NA
CASSQPPDTVGVEAFF TGCGCCAGCAGCCAACCACCGGACACGGTTGGGGTTGAAGCTTTCTTT TRBJ1-1 TRBV4-1 NA NA
CASSGGWPETQYF TGTGCCAGCAGCGGCGGGTGGCCAGAGACCCAGTACTTC TRBJ2-5 TRBV2 NA many
CASNTAPVAETQYF TGTGCCAGCAATACCGCACCGGTGGCGGAGACCCAGTACTTC TRBJ2-5 TRBV6-6 NA many
CASSDPGQGTTLHF TGCGCCAGCAGCGATCCGGGACAGGGGACCACCCTCCACTTT TRBJ1-6 TRBV5-1 TRBD1 NA
CASSSEGGQETQYF TGTGCCAGCAGCTCCGAGGGGGGGCAAGAGACCCAGTACTTC TRBJ2-5 TRBV7-3 NA few
CATSRDISPDRGRIHEQYF TGTGCCACCAGCAGAGATATTTCCCCCGACCGCGGGAGGATCCACGAGCAGTACTTC TRBJ2-7 TRBV15 TRBD2 many
CASSFLVSGRGETQYF TGCGCCAGCAGCTTCTTGGTTAGCGGGAGAGGAGAGACCCAGTACTTC TRBJ2-5 TRBV5-1 TRBD2 NA
CASSTLGQGSPLHF TGCGCCAGCTCAACCCTCGGGCAGGGTTCACCCCTCCACTTT TRBJ1-6 TRBV5-1 NA many
CASSRRASNQPQHF TGTGCCAGCAGCCGCAGGGCGAGCAATCAGCCCCAGCATTTT TRBJ1-5 TRBV5-6 NA few